This TCR beta chain is drawn from a study of shared clonotypes between healthy human individuals. TCRdb keeps only in-frame clones here, not all; method: immunoSEQ multiplex PCR. The sample has 2 million to 2.5 million clones, roughly 92% seen once. Only one count was recorded for this clone. This CDR3 region has 14 residues. V lost 9 bases and J 1 base, leaving 14 bases between the germline ends. CDR1 LGHNT and CDR2 FRNRAP come from the germline V gene. The chain uses TRBV12-5 and TRBJ2-3, with D hard to call. Sample: naive CD4+ T cells from PBMCs. The subset here: CD45RA+ positively selected. The clonotype was recovered from a man between 18 and 29 years old in good health. Some clones in this sample may be carry-over from other donors' samples. The chain's CDR3 is CASSTSLGTDTQYF. DNA for the CDR3: TGTGCTAGCTCCACGAGTCTCGGCACAGATACGCAGTATTTT.